The sequence of this T cell receptor (beta chain) was determined in a study of T cells after somatic rescue of genetic block. The ends lost 2 bases at V and 5 bases at J; junction bases unmatched: 11. The CDR3 is 18 amino acids. CDR1 LNHDA and CDR2 SQIVND come from the germline V gene (reference sequence). Profiled with immunoSEQ multiplex PCR; TCRdb holds only in-frame clones, not every one. The data show 68,000 or so clones, about 90% seen once. This TCR was recovered from a man in his forties. The V call is TRBV19, the J call TRBJ2-2; TRBD2 agrees at 10 bases. The sequencing input was peripheral blood mononuclear cells (PBMCs). CDR3 nucleotides: TGTGCCAGTAGTATAACCAGGGCTGGACTAGCGGTGACCGGGGAGCTGTTTTTT. Encoded protein: CASSITRAGLAVTGELFF.